This T cell receptor (beta chain) stems from a study of regulatory T cells in long-lasting Graves disease (dated by TCRdb to the early 2020s). Some background on the complete study: In the newly diagnosed Graves' disease group, patients had been taking antithyroid drugs for less than 3 months. This study used TCR sequencing and RNA sequencing of peripheral blood to compare persistent Graves' disease patients against newly diagnosed Graves' disease patients. The study took place in China and was registered as a clinical trial. A total of roughly 35 samples underwent TCR sequencing: around 13 from persistent and approximately 20 from newly diagnosed Graves' disease patients.

Library method: multiplex PCR. The sequencer was an Illumina HiSeq 4000. CDR3 regions were amplified by Arm-PCR with iRepertoire HTBI primers to construct TCR beta libraries. Before sequencing, the PCR products went through gel purification. In the authors' own workflow: A total of 62 TRBV and 14 TRBJ segments were identified across samples and were used for gene usage analysis of CDR3 amino acid clonotypes. COPE and FqMerger were used to merge filtered high-quality paired reads into contigs. BLAST was used to align contigs to IMGT TRBV, TRBD and TRBJ reference genes, and CDR3 was defined according to IMGT. Clonotypes above 0.1% frequency were classified as highly expanded clones. Repertoire diversity was measured by Shannon entropy, and V-J evenness by the Gini coefficient. A clonotype found in more than one individual was treated as public. TCRdb passed the public sequencing reads through fastp at Q25 and MiXCR, retaining productive beta sequences. When rows share a CDR3 protein, they turn into one entry using the most common DNA and genes. The V and J calls were determined by TCRdb, not by the authors. The sample table lists about 220,000 distinct CDR3 sequences, approximately 18% of them with a count of one. Around 11% of the sample comes from the top ten.

This clonotype was seen at least ten times. Its specific antigen is unknown. No per-base quality is available; no much larger clone lies one base away. The meaning of the sample's time point label: newly diagnosed GD, antithyroid drugs for less than 3 months. For both TCR sequencing and RNA sequencing, RNA was extracted from PBMCs in TRIzol. Graves' disease was diagnosed according to American Thyroid Association guidelines. Recruitment of patients was carried out at an endocrinology department in Xi'an, China. Each patient gave roughly 8.4 milliliters of peripheral blood, collected in an EDTA anticoagulant tube. Ficoll Paque Plus density gradient separation was used to isolate PBMCs, and no further T cell sorting was performed. An Agilent 2100 Bioanalyzer and agarose gel were used to assess RNA quality, and a NanoDrop 2000 was used to measure RNA concentration. The investigation overall reported the following: Because the primary lesion, thyroid tissue, could not be accessed, the study looked at peripheral blood alone. More public clonotypes were shared among persistent patients (2,741) than among newly diagnosed patients (under 1,000). Only the TCR beta chain was sequenced and analyzed. The authors noted that the small sample size was a limitation that may lower accuracy. TRBV28, TRBJ1-2 and TRBJ2-5 were preferentially used in persistent disease, while TRBV20-1 and TRBJ2-1 were favored in newly diagnosed disease. Compared with newly diagnosed patients, persistent Graves' disease patients had lower TCR Shannon entropy and fewer highly expanded clones, which suggests clonal expansion.

Per the germline V gene (reference sequence), SEHNR is the CDR1 and FQNEAQ is the CDR2. The cysteine opens and the phenylalanine closes a CDR3 of 16 amino acids. Just the 48-base CDR3 DNA is kept, in frame starting at base 1. V gives up 1 base and J gives up 5 bases, and the segment between their germline ends measures 17 bases. The same data also went into a second study, on T cells in Graves' hyperthyroidism and ophthalmopathy. As the second paper documents: Stable Graves' hyperthyroidism was defined as the absence of progression to ophthalmopathy over 18 months of follow-up. Hyperthyroidism patients were aged 18 to 65 years and newly diagnosed, with disease duration of less than 2 months. Any patient with an uncontrolled infection, another autoimmune disease, pregnancy or lactation was excluded. Clinical symptoms, serum thyroxine and TRAb, thyroid ultrasound, and orbital computed tomography formed the basis for the diagnoses. The TCR CDR3 was subjected to a first round of RT-PCR using the HTBI primer set and the Qiagen OneStep RT-PCR kit. Most expanded thyroid clonotypes (frequency above 0.001) were also detected in blood, suggesting blood repertoires may reflect thyroid immune responses. A 13 V-J signature model separated ophthalmopathy from stable hyperthyroidism, with approximately 87% sensitivity and about 81% specificity in cross-validation and 80%/75% in testing. In validation, the model predicted progression to ophthalmopathy a median of around 6.5 months before onset, with about 70% sensitivity and 72.22% specificity. A discovery cohort of around 100 patients, fewer than 50 with Graves' ophthalmopathy and 55 to 60 with stable Graves' hyperthyroidism, was used to find distinguishing TCR V-J signatures. An independent validation cohort of 18 to 20 hyperthyroidism patients and 17 patients who later progressed to ophthalmopathy tested prospective prediction of ophthalmopathy. The approximately 100 discovery patients were divided at random into training and test sets in a 7:3 ratio. Thyroid tissue and blood T-cell repertoires from six or seven Graves' hyperthyroidism patients were also compared in the study. After blood sampling, hyperthyroidism patients were treated with methimazole at a starting dose of 30 mg daily, and ophthalmopathy patients were treated with high-dose intravenous methylprednisolone. Libraries were constructed in a second round of multiplex PCR, after which size selection and purification were performed. Libraries were sequenced paired-end with 100 bp reads on an Illumina HiSeq2000. SOAPnuke was used to process the raw data, throwing out any read that contained adapters or uncalled bases, had a mean Phred below 15, or lacked an exact constant-primer or identifier match. High-quality paired reads were merged with COPE v1.2.5, and unique nucleotide sequences were defined as clonotypes. MiTCR v1.1 was used to align clonotypes to the IMGT TRBV, TRBD and TRBJ reference segments. Only V-J combinations with frequency above 0.0001, covering approximately 99% of repertoires, were analysed. The TCS score was defined as the ratio of F50 (clonal expansion) to E x V (chaos), calculated using BLOSUM62-based TCRdist between CDR3 peptides within each V-J. Welch's t-statistics and random forest reduced fewer than 600 V-J features to 13, which were used in a naive Bayes classifier (R e1071). No statistical method was used to fix the sample size in advance, and group allocation was not hidden from the investigators. According to the paper, TCR Vbeta CDR3 sequencing was carried out on 135 peripheral blood samples, which came from 40 to 45 ophthalmopathy, under 80 hyperthyroidism and some 17 progressor patients.

The receptor was derived from a woman under 40 with Graves disease. Donor details come from another sample of the same person, matched by shared clones. The chain is assembled from TRBV7-9 and TRBJ1-1, with no confidently assigned D gene. Sequencing was performed on peripheral blood mononuclear cells (PBMCs), taken at new diagnosis, from a patient treated with antithyroid drugs. Read as DNA, the sequence is TGTGCCAGCAGCTTAGGTGTTCCGGGGTCGGGAACTGAAGCTTTCTTT. Its protein product is CASSLGVPGSGTEAFF.